The entry below gives a single T cell receptor beta chain sequence along with its context. Antigen specificity is unknown. This was the immunoSEQ v3 assay. Clones were read by immunoSEQ multiplex PCR, and TCRdb kept only the in-frame ones, dropping some. This repertoire shows about 55,000 clones, about 81% found once; its top ten account for less than 3.5%. Germline V lookup: CDR1 MNHEY, CDR2 SVGEGT. The CDR3 consists of 16 residues. The ends were cut back, 7 bases at V and 0 bases at J, with 16 bases in the middle. Time point given: pre-treatment sample, taken before nivolumab and TIL therapy. The data derive from a study of TIL therapy for anti-PD-1-resistant metastatic lung cancer. Study findings and constraints: The cohort had more treatment-naive, never-smoker and oncogene-addicted patients than typical.

The V gene is TRBV6-2 or TRBV6-3, the J gene TRBJ1-3; D ambiguous. This TCR came from a person aged 25 to 85 with non-small cell lung cancer. The sequences come from blood, collected at baseline. CDR3 loop: CASTPSRPDSGNTIYF. DNA for the CDR3: TGTGCCAGCACCCCCAGCCGACCAGACTCTGGAAACACCATATATTTT.